This T cell receptor (beta chain) was sequenced in a study of response to subunit inactivated influenza vaccine. Trimming shortened V by 5 bases and J by 5 bases, and 12 bases separated the two germline ends. This CDR3 has 13 residues. Germline CDR1 is SGHTA and CDR2 is FQGNSA. This clonotype came up a few times. A single record per CDR3 protein comes from TCRdb applying MiXCR to the RT-PCR reads. This repertoire shows a few hundred thousand distinct CDR3 sequences, around 10% found once; its top ten account for approximately 11%. The same data also went into a second study, on T cells expressing NK-cell markers. That study reports: What made the TCR beta cDNA was 5'RACE template switching with UMIs. It was from sorted CD3+CD56+NKG2C+, CD3+CD56+NKG2C- and CD3+CD56-NKG2C+ T cells that TCR beta repertoires came. Out of eight donors sequenced, seven tested HCMV-seropositive and the remaining one seronegative. There were a handful of donors in whom these clonotypes also led the CD3+CD56-NKG2C+ fraction.

This receptor was taken from a man aged 45-65 years who received an inactivated influenza vaccine. The chain couples TRBV7-2 to TRBJ2-5; D gene ambiguous. Specimen: PBMCs from blood, collected on the day of vaccination. The CDR3 DNA sequence: TGTGCCAGCAGCCCGCGAGCCAGGGAGACCCAGTACTTC. Translation: CASSPRARETQYF.